These 9 T cell receptor beta chains were all obtained from the same sample, sequenced in a study of spatial heterogeneity in lung cancer. Study-level findings and limits: Tumors with more nonsynonymous mutations had more expanded intratumoral alpha and beta TCRs.

These receptors have no known antigen. As to time point: sample taken at primary tumor resection. Each CDR3 protein is one row after TCRdb ran MiXCR on the 5' RACE reads. The data show fewer than 15,000 distinct CDR3 sequences, with around 6.6% seen just once and more than 3% held by the top ten. Sample: lung tumor tissue, taken at surgery. The receptor set was obtained from a female donor with early-stage non-small cell lung cancer.

The sample holds many counts of this clonotype. This chain links TRBV7-2 with TRBJ2-7; D ambiguous. The CDR3 length is 11 residues. V was trimmed by 1 base and J by 8 bases, leaving 6 bases between them. The germline V gene has CDR1 SGHTA and CDR2 FQGNSA. The CDR3 region has the DNA TGTGCCAGCAGCTTAGTATCCCAGCAGTACTTC. Its protein is CASSLVSQQYF. The whole variable domain, filled in from reference TRBV7-2 and TRBJ2-7, reads GAGVSQSPSNKVTEKGKDVELRCDPISGHTALYWYRQSLGQGLEFLIYFQGNSAPDKSGLPSDRFSAERTGGSVSTLTIQRTQQEDSAVYLCASSLVSQQYFGPGTRLTVT.

This clonotype qualifies as medium-sized. The chain recombines TRBV25-1 with TRBJ1-6, with D hard to call. Deletions cut 0 bases from V and 8 bases from J, with 5 bases between. The germline CDR1 and CDR2 sequences are MGHDK and SYGVNS. The CDR3 extends over 13 amino acids. The CDR3: CASSEYGDSPLHF. The CDR3 DNA reads as TGTGCCAGCAGTGAATACGGCGATTCACCCCTCCACTTT. Full variable domain (outside the CDR3, taken from reference TRBV25-1 and TRBJ1-6): EADIYQTPRYLVIGTGKKITLECSQTMGHDKMYWYQQDPGMELHLIHYSYGVNSTEKGDLSSESTVSRIRTEHFPLTLESARPSHTSQYLCASSEYGDSPLHFGNGTRLTVT.

By share, this clonotype counts as medium-sized (0.01 to 0.1%). This chain joins TRBV7-3 and TRBJ2-1; 10 bases map to TRBD2. The trim removed 2 bases at V and 4 bases at J, leaving 5 bases unmatched. The CDR3 consists of 16 residues. From germline, CDR1 is SGHTA and CDR2 FQGTGA. The CDR3 DNA sequence: TGTGCCAGCAGCTTACTCGGGACTAGCGTATACAATGAGCAGTTCTTC. Amino acids: CASSLLGTSVYNEQFF.

This clonotype is labeled as medium-sized. The chain links TRBV5-1 to TRBJ2-1; 8 bases align to TRBD2. The germline gives CDR1 SGHRS, CDR2 YFSETQ. The V gene end was trimmed by 4 bases and the J gene end by 4 bases; junction bases not matched to a gene: 10. CDR3 length equals 16 residues. Here the CDR3 DNA reads TGCGCCAGCAGCGGGGCCGGGACTAGGAATTACAATGAGCAGTTCTTC. Translation gives CASSGAGTRNYNEQFF.

The table lists this clonotype with many counts. This sequence joins TRBV7-2 and TRBJ2-2; D is undetermined. Germline V gene lookup returns CDR1 SGHTA and CDR2 FQGNSA. The CDR3 length is 14 residues. V was pared by 2 bases and J by 1 base, with 5 bases between. The CDR3: CASSLSGNTGELFF. In nucleotides, the CDR3 is TGTGCCAGCAGCTTATCTGGGAACACCGGGGAGCTGTTTTTT. The full variable domain, with the rest looked up from reference TRBV7-2 and TRBJ2-2, is GAGVSQSPSNKVTEKGKDVELRCDPISGHTALYWYRQSLGQGLEFLIYFQGNSAPDKSGLPSDRFSAERTGGSVSTLTIQRTQQEDSAVYLCASSLSGNTGELFFGEGSRLTVL.

This clonotype was observed many times. The chain has TRBV10-3 and TRBJ2-1, with TRBD1 matching 7 bases. J lost 3 bases, V lost 0 bases, and 2 bases had no gene match. From germline, CDR1 is ENHRY and CDR2 SYGVKD. This CDR3 has 15 amino acids. The CDR3 DNA follows: TGTGCCATCAGTGAGTCGACAGGGTTCTACAATGAGCAGTTCTTC. Protein sequence: CAISESTGFYNEQFF.

This clonotype has only a few counts. The CDR3 DNA reads as TGTGCCAGCAGTTTATCGGACTACTACGGTACGCAGTATTTT. Translating it yields CASSLSDYYGTQYF. J is TRBJ2-3 and V is TRBV27; D is perhaps TRBD2 (6 bases). CDR3 length: 14 residues. Trimming pared 0 bases from V and 8 bases from J, leaving 12 bases between. Germline V gene sequence: CDR1 MNHEY, CDR2 SMNVEV (reference sequence).

The chain is built from TRBV29-1 and TRBJ1-4; no clear D. Germline V gene sequence: CDR1 SQVTM, CDR2 ANQGSEA. The V gene lost 2 bases and the J gene lost 3 bases, with 7 bases spanning the gap. CDR3 length: 13 residues. This CDR3 reads CSVEMGSNEKLFF. For the CDR3, the DNA is TGCAGCGTTGAAATGGGGTCTAATGAAAAACTGTTTTTT.

This clonotype was seen only a few times. Since a much larger clone is just one base distant, this may be a read error. The J gene is TRBJ2-7, the V gene TRBV9, with TRBD1 identical over 10 bases. The CDR3 consists of 13 residues. Germline CDR1 and CDR2: SGDLS and YYNGEE. Unmatched junction bases numbered 1, after V lost 3 bases and J lost 4 bases. CDR3 amino acids: CASSGQGAYEQYF. CDR3 DNA: TGTGCCAGCAGCGGACAGGGGGCTTACGAGCAGTACTTC.